The 20 T cell receptor beta chains below all came from one sample that was sequenced in a study of cytomegalovirus exposure and HLA in healthy donors (dated by TCRdb to the late 2010s). To prepare the library, the immunoSEQ multiplex PCR assay was applied. A mixture of 60 forward primers for TCR Vbeta segments and 13 reverse primers for TCR Jbeta segments was used in the multiplex PCR. Held by TCRdb, this immuneACCESS table contains in-frame sequences only and omits some clones. Under half of the omission traces to an unresolved V gene where checked; the cause of the rest is unknown. This sample gives about 170,000 clones in total; 62% of them show up just once. The ten largest make up about 3.2% of the sample. The sequenced sample was PBMCs. The receptors shown here come from a man aged 35 to 55 in good health and CMV-seronegative.

This clone was found a few times. As DNA, the CDR3 is TGTGCCAGCAGCTTACAACGGTCCTTTTATGAAAAACTGTTTTTT. Translation gives CASSLQRSFYEKLFF. The chain carries TRBV7-2 and TRBJ1-4, with no clear D. CDR3 size: 15 residues. Germline V CDR1 and CDR2: SGHTA, FQGNSA. The ends were cut back, 2 bases at V and 6 bases at J, with 13 bases in the middle.

V usage is TRBV7-2 and J usage is TRBJ1-2, with 10 bases lining up with TRBD1. Losses at the gene ends were 1 base for V and 7 bases for J; bases not matched to a gene: 3. The CDR3 runs to 14 residues. Germline CDR1 SGHTA, CDR2 FQGNSA. CDR3 nucleotides: TGTGCCAGCAGCTTAGAGGGGACAGGGGTTGGCTACACCTTC. It specifies CASSLEGTGVGYTF.

This sequence joins TRBV11-2 and TRBJ2-3; 7 nucleotides align to TRBD2. From germline, CDR1 is SGHAT and CDR2 FQNNGV. Trimming cost V 5 bases and J 2 bases; bases outside gene matches: 7. This CDR3 has 15 residues. CDR3 bases: TGTGCCAGCAGCCCAGACCTAGCGGACACAGATACGCAGTATTTT. Translated, it gives CASSPDLADTDTQYF. The complete variable domain, with remaining parts taken from reference TRBV11-2 and TRBJ2-3, reads EAGVAQSPRYKIIEKRQSVAFWCNPISGHATLYWYQQILGQGPKLLIQFQNNGVVDDSQLPKDRFSAERLKGVDSTLKIQPAKLEDSAVYLCASSPDLADTDTQYFGPGTRLTVL.

The rearrangement joins TRBV4-2 to TRBJ2-1; D is unresolved. Trimming removed 0 bases from V and 11 bases from J, with 11 bases in between. This CDR3 is built from 13 residues. CDR1 and CDR2 from the germline V gene are LGHNA and YNFKEQ. The DNA for the CDR3 is TGTGCCAGCAGCCAAGAAACCCTACTGAAGCAGTTCTTC. Protein sequence: CASSQETLLKQFF.

The V call is TRBV4-1, the J call TRBJ2-5, with TRBD1 as a possible D gene (6 bases). Trimming pared 3 bases from V and 3 bases from J, leaving 20 bases between. The germline V gene encodes CDR1 MGHRA and CDR2 YSYEKL. This CDR3 has 17 amino acids. The CDR3 loop is CASSHFKLIQGEETQYF. CDR3 DNA sequence: TGCGCCAGCAGCCATTTCAAGCTCATACAGGGAGAAGAGACCCAGTACTTC.

The V and J genes are TRBV4-2 and TRBJ2-6, with a weak D call TRBD2 (7 bases). Trimming took off 7 bases at V and 3 bases at J, with 16 bases between the two ends. Germline V gene data show CDR1 as LGHNA and CDR2 as YNFKEQ. This CDR3 has 16 amino acids. The CDR3, as DNA: TGTGCCAGCAACACAGGGAGGGGTCTTGGGGCCAACGTCCTGACTTTC. It codes for CASNTGRGLGANVLTF.

The CDR3 DNA reads as TGCGCCAGCAGCTTGGCACTGACTAGCGCGAGAGGTCAAGAGACCCAGTACTTC. Protein product: CASSLALTSARGQETQYF. The V and J genes are TRBV5-1 and TRBJ2-5; TRBD2 agrees at 8 bases. Looked up from germline, CDR1 is SGHRS and CDR2 is YFSETQ. This CDR3 has 18 residues. Trimming removed 0 bases from V and 2 bases from J; junction bases left unmatched: 12.

The table lists this clone with a few counts. The rearrangement joins TRBV19 to TRBJ2-7; 7 bases map to TRBD1. Looked up from germline, CDR1 is LNHDA and CDR2 is SQIVND (reference sequence). The J segment lost 0 bases and the V segment lost 4 bases, leaving 12 bases of the junction unmatched. The CDR3 consists of 17 residues. The CDR3 DNA sequence: TGTGCCAGTAGTAGGATGACTCCGGGACAGACCTCCTACGAGCAGTACTTC. The encoded protein is CASSRMTPGQTSYEQYF. The full variable domain, completed using reference TRBV19 and TRBJ2-7, is DGGITQSPKYLFRKEGQNVTLSCEQNLNHDAMYWYRQDPGQGLRLIYYSQIVNDFQKGDIAEGYSVSREKKESFPLTVTSAQKNPTAFYLCASSRMTPGQTSYEQYFGPGTRLTVT.

Comment on this clone: Other DNA sequences from this sample encode an identical CDR3 as well. J is TRBJ2-7 and V is TRBV19; perhaps TRBD1 as D (5 bases). CDR1 and CDR2 from the germline V gene are LNHDA and SQIVND (reference sequence). This CDR3 spans 13 amino acids. The CDR3 nucleotides read TGTGCTTCAAGTGAGCAGGGCTGGTACGAGCAGTACTTC. Its translation is CASSEQGWYEQYF.

This clone has a handful of counts. At one of its ends the junction is not consistent with the germline gene, which may arise from a read error. This chain connects TRBV7-9 to TRBJ1-1; 8 positions match TRBD1. The CDR3 loop spans 14 amino acids. CDR1 and CDR2 (germline): SEHNR, FQNEAQ (reference sequence). The CDR3 bases are TGTTCCAGCAGCTTAGGGACAGGGAACACTGAAGCTTTCTTT. Its protein product is CSSSLGTGNTEAFF.

V and J are TRBV11-2 and TRBJ2-2; 7 nucleotides align to TRBD2. V lost 4 bases, J lost 4 bases, and 6 bases stayed unmatched. The CDR3 is 15 residues long. Germline CDR1 SGHAT, CDR2 FQNNGV. As DNA, the CDR3 is TGTGCCAGCAGCTATAGGGACTATCTCACCGGGGAGCTGTTTTTT. Protein product: CASSYRDYLTGELFF.

J is TRBJ1-1 and V is TRBV5-1; D call uncertain. From germline, CDR1 is SGHRS and CDR2 YFSETQ. The CDR3 totals 15 residues. Trimming left V 1 base short and J 6 bases short, with 16 bases between. The CDR3 sequence is CASSLWQEGGAEAFF. CDR3 nucleotides: TGCGCCAGCAGCTTGTGGCAGGAGGGCGGGGCTGAAGCTTTCTTT.

This clone was seen a handful of times. The chain combines TRBV6-1 with TRBJ2-1, with 8 nucleotides matching TRBD2. CDR3 length equals 16 residues. The trim removed 2 bases at V and 1 base at J, leaving 4 bases unmatched. CDR1 is MNHNS and CDR2 is SASEGT in the germline V gene. CDR3 bases: TGTGCCAGCAGTGAAAAGAGCGGGGGTTCCTACAATGAGCAGTTCTTC. As protein: CASSEKSGGSYNEQFF.

The chain uses TRBV9 and TRBJ1-1; perhaps TRBD1 as D (5 bases). V was pared by 4 bases and J by 1 base, with 8 bases between. This CDR3 region has 13 residues. Germline CDR1 SGDLS, CDR2 YYNGEE. The CDR3 sequence: CASSRRGNTEAFF. The CDR3 region has the DNA TGTGCCAGCAGCCGAAGGGGGAACACTGAAGCTTTCTTT.

The chain recombines TRBV7-3 with TRBJ2-1; no clear D. This CDR3 region has 13 residues. V lost 2 bases and J 4 bases, leaving 6 bases between the germline ends. Germline V gene sequence: CDR1 SGHTA, CDR2 FQGTGA. For the CDR3, the DNA is TGTGCCAGCAGCTTAGCCACATACAATGAGCAGTTCTTC. Translating it yields CASSLATYNEQFF.

The chain has TRBV5-5 and TRBJ2-6, with 7 bases fitting TRBD2. The junction had 9 bases not matched to a gene; V was cut back by 3 bases and J by 0 bases. CDR1 SGHKS and CDR2 YYEKEE come from the germline V gene (reference sequence). The CDR3 totals 18 residues. The CDR3 DNA reads TGTGCCAGCAGCTCGTGGGGGGGGGAGTACTCTGGGGCCAACGTCCTGACTTTC. Protein: CASSSWGGEYSGANVLTF.

This chain's CDR3 is CASSSIAASSYEQYF. CDR3 in DNA: TGTGCCAGCAGCTCGATAGCGGCGAGCTCCTACGAGCAGTACTTC. The chain carries TRBV13 and TRBJ2-7, with D possibly matching TRBD2 (6 bases). Trimming shortened V by 4 bases and J by 0 bases, and 13 bases separated the two germline ends. Germline V gene sequence: CDR1 PRHDT, CDR2 FYEKMQ (reference sequence). The CDR3 has 15 residues.

This clone was detected once. The chain employs TRBV7-2 and TRBJ2-5; 7 bases map to TRBD1. The ends lost 3 bases at V and 3 bases at J; junction bases unmatched: 1. Germline CDR1 SGHTA, CDR2 FQGNSA. This CDR3 comprises 13 residues. The CDR3: CASSFTGEETQYF. CDR3 bases: TGTGCCAGCAGCTTCACAGGGGAAGAGACCCAGTACTTC.

The CDR3 protein is CASSQKTGGTTNEKLFF. CDR3 in DNA: TGCGCCAGCAGCCAAAAGACAGGGGGCACAACTAATGAAAAACTGTTTTTT. V and J are TRBV4-1 and TRBJ1-4, with TRBD1 matching 10 bases. V was pared by 2 bases and J by 0 bases, with 3 bases of the junction left unmatched. Germline values: CDR1 MGHRA, CDR2 YSYEKL. This CDR3 spans 17 amino acids.

This clone was seen a few times. J is TRBJ1-4 and V is TRBV6-1; D is unresolved. V lost 2 bases to trimming and J lost 8 bases, with 9 bases between them. CDR1 and CDR2 from the germline V gene are MNHNS and SASEGT. The CDR3 runs 13 residues. The CDR3 nucleotides are TGTGCCAGCAGTGAACCGCAGGTGGAAAAACTGTTTTTT. It specifies CASSEPQVEKLFF.